This T cell receptor beta chain is drawn from a study of OX40 agonist ivuxolimab in advanced cancers. At the level of the study: Ivuxolimab doses were 0.01, 0.1, 0.3, 1.5, 3 or 10 mg/kg every 2 weeks. A history of anti-PD-1, anti-PD-L1 or anti-CTLA-4 therapy was acceptable, and more than 30% had some.

The data were produced by immunoSEQ multiplex PCR, yet TCRdb's version contains in-frame clones alone and is incomplete. The sample includes some 73,000 clones, about 90% of them seen just once. The germline CDR1 and CDR2 sequences are MNHEY and SMNVEV (reference sequence). V dropped 3 bases and J dropped 4 bases, with 9 bases sitting between them. The CDR3 sequence is 13 residues long. This rearrangement joins TRBV27 to TRBJ1-2; possible D gene TRBD1, 5 bases. The sequence was obtained from an adult with an advanced solid tumor such as melanoma, head and neck, liver or kidney cancer. This sample comprised CD4+ or CD8+ T cells sorted from blood, obtained in a trial of the OX40 agonist ivuxolimab. The CDR3 reads CASSFRDSYGYTF. The CDR3 nucleotides read TGTGCCAGCAGTTTTCGTGACAGCTATGGCTACACCTTC.